Listed below are T cell receptor beta chains from one sample, sequenced in a study of cytomegalovirus exposure and HLA in healthy donors. TCRdb's copy holds only in-frame clones and misses some; the assay was immunoSEQ multiplex PCR. The sample contains about 140,000 clones, around 80% of which appear only once. Sequences were obtained from PBMCs. These receptors were collected from a female donor in good health and CMV-seronegative. Both conserved end residues are part of each CDR3. Fields, in order: J gene, V gene, D gene, CDR3 length, clone size, CDR3 DNA, CDR3 protein. The D gene is left open where the match is weak. Clone size is stated in some rows and not others, as once, few, many or a class when expanded.

J gene: TRBJ2-1; V gene: TRBV11-2; D gene: TRBD1; CDR3 length: 16; clone size: -; CDR3 DNA: TGTGCCAGCAGCTTATATGTCGGACAGGGGACAAATGAGCAGTTCTTC; CDR3 protein: CASSLYVGQGTNEQFF
J gene: TRBJ1-2; V gene: TRBV25-1; D gene: TRBD1; CDR3 length: 14; clone size: -; CDR3 DNA: TGTGCCAGCAGTGCTCTTGGACAGGGGATGGGCTACACCTTC; CDR3 protein: CASSALGQGMGYTF
J gene: TRBJ2-6; V gene: TRBV2; D gene: -; CDR3 length: 16; clone size: -; CDR3 DNA: TGTGCCAGCAGTGATGGAGTGCTTTCGGGGGCCAACGTCCTGACTTTC; CDR3 protein: CASSDGVLSGANVLTF
J gene: TRBJ2-3; V gene: TRBV2; D gene: TRBD2; CDR3 length: 13; clone size: -; CDR3 DNA: TGTGCCAGCAGTGAATTAGCACTAGCGAAGCAGTATTTT; CDR3 protein: CASSELALAKQYF
J gene: TRBJ2-3; V gene: TRBV2; D gene: TRBD2; CDR3 length: 18; clone size: -; CDR3 DNA: TGTGCCAGCAGCAAACCGGGACTAGCGGGTCGGGGGAAAGATACGCAGTATTTT; CDR3 protein: CASSKPGLAGRGKDTQYF
J gene: TRBJ1-1; V gene: TRBV6-5; D gene: TRBD1; CDR3 length: 15; clone size: few; CDR3 DNA: TGTGCCAGCAGTCGCTACAGGGGGCTAGGCACTGAAGCTTTCTTT; CDR3 protein: CASSRYRGLGTEAFF
J gene: TRBJ2-3; V gene: TRBV5-4; D gene: -; CDR3 length: 17; clone size: -; CDR3 DNA: TGTGCCAGCAGCCTCGGGACACGGAGTACTAGCACAGATACGCAGTATTTT; CDR3 protein: CASSLGTRSTSTDTQYF
J gene: TRBJ1-1; V gene: TRBV5-4; D gene: -; CDR3 length: 14; clone size: -; CDR3 DNA: TGTGCCAGCAGCTTGGAACAGTGGGCCACTGAAGCTTTCTTT; CDR3 protein: CASSLEQWATEAFF
J gene: TRBJ1-5; V gene: TRBV7-8; D gene: -; CDR3 length: 17; clone size: few; CDR3 DNA: TGTGCCAGCAGCCCCAGTTACGAGGCTTGGAGCAATCAGCCCCAGCATTTT; CDR3 protein: CASSPSYEAWSNQPQHF
J gene: TRBJ1-2; V gene: TRBV19; D gene: TRBD1; CDR3 length: 13; clone size: -; CDR3 DNA: TGTGCCAGTAGTGTCACAGGGGGATATGGCTACACCTTC; CDR3 protein: CASSVTGGYGYTF